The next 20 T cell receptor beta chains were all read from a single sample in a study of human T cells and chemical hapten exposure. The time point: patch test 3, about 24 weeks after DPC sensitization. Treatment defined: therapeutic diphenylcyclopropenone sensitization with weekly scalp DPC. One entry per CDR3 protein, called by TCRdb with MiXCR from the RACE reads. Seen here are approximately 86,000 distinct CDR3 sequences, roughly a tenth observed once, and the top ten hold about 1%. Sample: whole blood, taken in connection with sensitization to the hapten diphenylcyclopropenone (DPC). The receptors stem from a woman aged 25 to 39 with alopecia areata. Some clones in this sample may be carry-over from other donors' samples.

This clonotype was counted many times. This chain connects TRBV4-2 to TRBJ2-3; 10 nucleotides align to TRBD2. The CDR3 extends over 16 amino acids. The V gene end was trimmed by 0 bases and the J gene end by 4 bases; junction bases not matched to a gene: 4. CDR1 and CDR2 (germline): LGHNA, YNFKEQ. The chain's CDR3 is CASSQDQRGGPDTQYF. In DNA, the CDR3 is TGTGCCAGCAGCCAAGATCAGCGGGGGGGCCCAGATACGCAGTATTTT.

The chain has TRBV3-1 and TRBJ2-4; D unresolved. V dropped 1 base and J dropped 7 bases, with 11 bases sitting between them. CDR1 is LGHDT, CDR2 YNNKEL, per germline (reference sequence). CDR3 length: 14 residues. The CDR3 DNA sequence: TGTGCCAGCAGCCAAGGTTATTTTTCTAACATTCAGTACTTC. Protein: CASSQGYFSNIQYF.

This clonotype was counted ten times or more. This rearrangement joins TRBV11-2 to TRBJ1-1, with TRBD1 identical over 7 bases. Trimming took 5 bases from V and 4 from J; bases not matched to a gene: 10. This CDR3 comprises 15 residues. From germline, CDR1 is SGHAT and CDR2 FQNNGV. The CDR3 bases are TGTGCCAGCAGCCTATTCAACAGGGGAGCCACTGAAGCTTTCTTT. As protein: CASSLFNRGATEAFF.

The CDR3 loop reads CASSELAGSTDTQYF. The CDR3 region has the DNA TGTGCCAGCAGTGAGCTAGCGGGATCCACAGATACGCAGTATTTT. V usage is TRBV6-4 and J usage is TRBJ2-3; TRBD2 agrees at 9 bases. CDR3 length: 15 amino acids. J was trimmed by 2 bases and V by 3 bases; bases with no gene match: 3. Germline V gives CDR1 MRHNA, CDR2 SNTAGT.

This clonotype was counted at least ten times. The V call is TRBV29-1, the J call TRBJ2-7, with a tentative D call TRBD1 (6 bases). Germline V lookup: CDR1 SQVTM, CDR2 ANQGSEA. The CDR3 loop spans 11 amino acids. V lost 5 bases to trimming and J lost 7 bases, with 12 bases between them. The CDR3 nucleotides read TGCAGCGTTAGACAGGACGGAGAGCAGTACTTC. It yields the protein CSVRQDGEQYF.

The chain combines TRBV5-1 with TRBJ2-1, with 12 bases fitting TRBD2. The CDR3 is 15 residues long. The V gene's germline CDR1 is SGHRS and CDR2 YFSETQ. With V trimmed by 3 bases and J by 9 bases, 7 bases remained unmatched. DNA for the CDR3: TGCGCCAGCAGCTCGACTAGCGGGAGTAGCAGTGAGCAGTTCTTC. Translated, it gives CASSSTSGSSSEQFF.

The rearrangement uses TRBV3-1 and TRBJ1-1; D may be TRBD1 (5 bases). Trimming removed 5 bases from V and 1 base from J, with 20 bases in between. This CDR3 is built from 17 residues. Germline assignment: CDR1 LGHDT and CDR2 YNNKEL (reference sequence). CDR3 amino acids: CASSRGQGKSENTEAFF. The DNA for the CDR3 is TGTGCCAGCAGCAGAGGTCAGGGTAAATCCGAGAACACTGAAGCTTTCTTT.

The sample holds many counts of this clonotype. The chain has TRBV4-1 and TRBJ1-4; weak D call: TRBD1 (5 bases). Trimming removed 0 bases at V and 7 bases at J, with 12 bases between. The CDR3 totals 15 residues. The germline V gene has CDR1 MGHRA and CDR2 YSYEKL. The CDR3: CASSQDGGGLEKLFF. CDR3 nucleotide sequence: TGCGCCAGCAGCCAAGATGGGGGAGGTCTTGAAAAACTGTTTTTT.

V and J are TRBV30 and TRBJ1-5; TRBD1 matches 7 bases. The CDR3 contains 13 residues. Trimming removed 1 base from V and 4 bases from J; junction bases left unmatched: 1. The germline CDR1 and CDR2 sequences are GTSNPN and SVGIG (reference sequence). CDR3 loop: CAWSGQGNQPQHF. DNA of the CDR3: TGTGCCTGGAGTGGACAGGGAAATCAGCCCCAGCATTTT.

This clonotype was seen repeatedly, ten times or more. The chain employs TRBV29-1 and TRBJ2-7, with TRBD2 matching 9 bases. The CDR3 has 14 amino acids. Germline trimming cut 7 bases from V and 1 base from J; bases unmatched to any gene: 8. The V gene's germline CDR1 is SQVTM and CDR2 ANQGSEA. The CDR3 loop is CSAILAGLSYEQYF. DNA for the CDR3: TGCAGCGCTATCCTAGCGGGGCTGTCCTACGAGCAGTACTTC.

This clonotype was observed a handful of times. The CDR3 DNA reads TGTGCCAGCAGCTACGCGGCTAGCGGCACAGATACGCAGTATTTT. Its translation: CASSYAASGTDTQYF. V is TRBV4-2 and J is TRBJ2-3; D is perhaps TRBD2 (6 bases). The V gene's germline CDR1 is LGHNA and CDR2 YNFKEQ. Trimming pared 5 bases from V and 1 base from J, leaving 13 bases between. The CDR3 is 15 amino acids.

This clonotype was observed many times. The CDR3 nucleotides read TGTGCCAGCAGCCAAAGCGGGAGGCGGGGAGATACGCAGTATTTT. It specifies CASSQSGRRGDTQYF. The chain couples TRBV9 to TRBJ2-3; 9 positions match TRBD2. This CDR3 contains 15 residues. Germline V CDR1 and CDR2: SGDLS, YYNGEE. Germline trimming cut 4 bases from V and 5 bases from J; bases unmatched to any gene: 8.

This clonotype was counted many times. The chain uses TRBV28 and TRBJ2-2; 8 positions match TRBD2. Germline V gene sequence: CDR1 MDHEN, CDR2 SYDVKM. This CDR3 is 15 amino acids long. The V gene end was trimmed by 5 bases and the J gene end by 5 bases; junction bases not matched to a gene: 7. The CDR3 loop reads CASSPGGAWTGELFF. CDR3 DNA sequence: TGTGCCAGCAGTCCCGGGGGGGCTTGGACCGGGGAGCTGTTTTTT.

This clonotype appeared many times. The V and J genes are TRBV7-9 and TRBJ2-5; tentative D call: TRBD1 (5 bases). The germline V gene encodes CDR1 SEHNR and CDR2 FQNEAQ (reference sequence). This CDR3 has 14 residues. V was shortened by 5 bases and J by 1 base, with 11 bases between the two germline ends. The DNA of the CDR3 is TGTGCCAGCAGCCCCGTAGGGGTCCAAGAGACCCAGTACTTC. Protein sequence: CASSPVGVQETQYF. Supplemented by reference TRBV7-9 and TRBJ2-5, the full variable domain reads DTGVSQNPRHKITKRGQNVTFRCDPISEHNRLYWYRQTLGQGPEFLTYFQNEAQLEKSRLLSDRFSAERPKGSFSTLEIQRTEQGDSAMYLCASSPVGVQETQYFGPGTRLLVL.

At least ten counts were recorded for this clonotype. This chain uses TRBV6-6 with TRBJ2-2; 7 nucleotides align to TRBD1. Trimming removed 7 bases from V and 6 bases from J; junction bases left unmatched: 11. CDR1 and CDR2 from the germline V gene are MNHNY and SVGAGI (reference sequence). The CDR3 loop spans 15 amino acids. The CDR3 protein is CASIEQQGVAGELFF. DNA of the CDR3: TGTGCCAGCATCGAACAGCAGGGGGTCGCCGGGGAGCTGTTTTTT.

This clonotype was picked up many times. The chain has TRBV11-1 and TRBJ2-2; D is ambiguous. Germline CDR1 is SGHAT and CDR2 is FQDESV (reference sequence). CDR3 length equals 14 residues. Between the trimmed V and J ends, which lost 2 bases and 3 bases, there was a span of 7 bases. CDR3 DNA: TGTGCCAGCAGCTTACGTTGGGACACCGGGGAGCTGTTTTTT. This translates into CASSLRWDTGELFF.

The CDR3 region is CASRPEFYEQYF. The CDR3, as DNA: TGTGCCAGCAGACCGGAGTTCTACGAGCAGTACTTC. V gene TRBV6-2 or TRBV6-3 combines with J gene TRBJ2-7; D is ambiguous. CDR1 and CDR2 from the germline V gene are MNHEY and SVGEGT. The V end lost 6 bases, the J end lost 3 bases, and 9 bases lay between the germline ends. The CDR3 extends over 12 amino acids.

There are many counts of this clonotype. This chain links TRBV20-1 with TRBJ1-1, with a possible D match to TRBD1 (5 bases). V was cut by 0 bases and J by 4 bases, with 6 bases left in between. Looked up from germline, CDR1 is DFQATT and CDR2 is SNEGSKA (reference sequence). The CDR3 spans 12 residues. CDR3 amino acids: CSAREGLTEAFF. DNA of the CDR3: TGCAGTGCTAGAGAGGGACTCACTGAAGCTTTCTTT.

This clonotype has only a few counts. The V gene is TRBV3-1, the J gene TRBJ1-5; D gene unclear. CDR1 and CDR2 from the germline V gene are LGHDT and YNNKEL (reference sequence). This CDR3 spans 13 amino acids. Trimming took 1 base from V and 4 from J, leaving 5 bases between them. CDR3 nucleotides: TGTGCCAGCAGCCAAGCGGAAAATCAGCCCCAGCATTTT. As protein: CASSQAENQPQHF. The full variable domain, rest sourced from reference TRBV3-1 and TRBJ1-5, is DTAVSQTPKYLVTQMGNDKSIKCEQNLGHDTMYWYKQDSKKFLKIMFSYNNKELIINETVPNRFSPKSPDKAHLNLHINSLELGDSAVYFCASSQAENQPQHFGDGTRLSIL.

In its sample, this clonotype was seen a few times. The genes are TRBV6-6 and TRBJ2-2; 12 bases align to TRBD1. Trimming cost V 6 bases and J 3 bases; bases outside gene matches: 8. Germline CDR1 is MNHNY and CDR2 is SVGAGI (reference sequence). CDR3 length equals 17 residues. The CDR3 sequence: CASSGTGGDDYTGELFF. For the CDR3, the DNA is TGTGCCAGCAGCGGGACAGGGGGCGACGATTACACCGGGGAGCTGTTTTTT.